This T cell receptor (beta chain) was captured in a study of identical twins. Study-wide findings and caveats: Insertions were fewer in abundant cord blood beta clonotypes, whereas memory repertoires showed none of this pattern. Analyses of zero insertions could, in part, be confounded by invariant MAIT and iNKT cells. With beta out-of-frame sequences, excess sharing by twins was weaker.

The length of the CDR3 is 16 residues. The V gene lost 0 bases and the J gene lost 5 bases, with 15 bases spanning the gap. Per germline, CDR1 SGHKS and CDR2 YYEKEE (reference sequence). Each CDR3 protein is one row after TCRdb ran MiXCR on the 5' RACE reads. This table has around 280,000 distinct CDR3 sequences, less than 9% appearing once. This clonotype has just a few counts. Its antigen is unidentified. Separately, the same data were catalogued under a study of yellow fever vaccine responses in identical twins.

The V call is TRBV5-5, the J call TRBJ2-1, with D perhaps matching TRBD1 or TRBD2 (7 bases each). The sequencing input was memory (CD45RO+) T cells sorted from blood. This clonotype was sampled from a woman younger than 30 in good health. In nucleotides, the CDR3 is TGTGCCAGCAGCTTGGTCAGGGGGAGGGTCCACAATGAGCAGTTCTTC. Amino acid sequence: CASSLVRGRVHNEQFF. The complete variable domain, with remaining parts taken from reference TRBV5-5 and TRBJ2-1, reads DAGVTQSPTHLIKTRGQQVTLRCSPISGHKSVSWYQQVLGQGPQFIFQYYEKEERGRGNFPDRFSARQFPNYSSELNVNALLLGDSALYLCASSLVRGRVHNEQFFGPGTRLTVL.